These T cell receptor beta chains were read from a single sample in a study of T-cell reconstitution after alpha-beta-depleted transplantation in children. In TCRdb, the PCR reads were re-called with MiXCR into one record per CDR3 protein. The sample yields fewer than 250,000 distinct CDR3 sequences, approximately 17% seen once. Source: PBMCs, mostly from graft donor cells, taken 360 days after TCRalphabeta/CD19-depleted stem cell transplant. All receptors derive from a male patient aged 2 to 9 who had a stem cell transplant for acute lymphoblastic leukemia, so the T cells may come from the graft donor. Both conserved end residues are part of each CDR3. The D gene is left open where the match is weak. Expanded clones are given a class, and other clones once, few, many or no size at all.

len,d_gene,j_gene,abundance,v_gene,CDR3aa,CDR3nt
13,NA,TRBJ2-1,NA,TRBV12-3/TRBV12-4,CASSLVDGGEQFF,TGTGCCAGCAGTTTGGTCGATGGCGGTGAGCAGTTCTTC
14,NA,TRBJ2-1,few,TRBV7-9,CASSHGVIGYEQFF,TGTGCCAGCAGCCACGGAGTAATTGGGTATGAGCAGTTCTTC
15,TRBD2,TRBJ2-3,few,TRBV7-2,CASSVLGGGTDTQYF,TGTGCCAGCAGCGTTTTGGGGGGGGGCACAGATACGCAGTATTTT
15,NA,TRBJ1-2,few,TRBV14,CASSQDLPRGHGYTF,TGTGCCAGCAGCCAAGATCTCCCTAGGGGACATGGCTACACCTTC
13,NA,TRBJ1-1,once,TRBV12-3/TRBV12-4,CASSLSPWPEAFF,TGTGCCAGCAGTTTATCGCCGTGGCCTGAAGCTTTCTTT
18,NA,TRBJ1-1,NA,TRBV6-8,CASRPERGASTRNTEAFF,TGTGCCAGCAGACCCGAGAGGGGCGCATCTACGCGAAACACTGAAGCTTTCTTT
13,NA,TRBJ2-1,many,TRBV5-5,CASSVGTYNEQFF,TGTGCCAGCAGCGTCGGGACCTACAATGAGCAGTTCTTC
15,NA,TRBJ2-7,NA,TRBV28,CASSLKVRAAYEQYF,TGTGCCAGCAGTTTAAAAGTCCGAGCTGCCTACGAGCAGTACTTC
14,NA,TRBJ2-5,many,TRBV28,CASSFTRGGETQYF,TGTGCCAGCAGTTTCACCAGGGGTGGGGAGACCCAGTACTTC
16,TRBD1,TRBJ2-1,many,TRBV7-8,CASSSRLRTGDNEQFF,TGTGCCAGCAGCTCGAGGCTCCGGACAGGGGACAATGAGCAGTTCTTC
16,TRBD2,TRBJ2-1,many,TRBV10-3,CAISESWLAGYNEQFF,TGTGCCATCAGTGAGTCGTGGCTAGCGGGGTACAATGAGCAGTTCTTC
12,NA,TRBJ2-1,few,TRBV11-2,CASSLVGAEQFF,TGTGCCAGCAGCCTCGTCGGTGCGGAGCAGTTCTTC
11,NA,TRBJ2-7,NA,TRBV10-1,CASSSGTEQYF,TGCGCCAGCAGTTCAGGGACCGAGCAGTACTTC
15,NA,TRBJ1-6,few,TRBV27,CASSLITGMDSPLHF,TGTGCCAGCAGCCTTATTACAGGGATGGATTCACCCCTCCACTTT
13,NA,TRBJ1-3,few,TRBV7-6,CASSLGTRNTIYF,TGTGCCAGCAGCCTGGGGACTCGAAACACCATATATTTT
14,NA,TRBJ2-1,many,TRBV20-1,CSARDPGTGTGKFF,TGCAGTGCTAGAGATCCAGGAACAGGAACTGGAAAGTTCTTC
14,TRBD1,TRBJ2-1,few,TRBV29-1,CSARLQKQGYEQFF,TGCAGCGCGCGACTCCAAAAACAGGGGTATGAGCAGTTCTTC
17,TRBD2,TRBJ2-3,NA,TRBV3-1,CASSLGVGLGGTDTQYF,TGTGCCAGCAGCCTCGGCGTGGGACTAGGGGGCACAGATACGCAGTATTTT
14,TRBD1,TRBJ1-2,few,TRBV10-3,CAIRLTGPRGGYTF,TGTGCCATCAGGTTGACAGGGCCCCGAGGGGGCTACACCTTC
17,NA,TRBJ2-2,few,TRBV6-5,CASRYNRVLHNTGELFF,TGTGCCAGCAGATACAACAGGGTCCTCCATAACACCGGGGAGCTGTTTTTT
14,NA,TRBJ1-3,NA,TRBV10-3,CAITEALSGNTIYF,TGTGCCATCACGGAGGCCCTCTCTGGAAACACCATATATTTT
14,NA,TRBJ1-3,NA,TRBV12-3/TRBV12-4,CASSLIAAGNTIYF,TGTGCCAGCAGTTTAATCGCGGCTGGAAACACCATATATTTT
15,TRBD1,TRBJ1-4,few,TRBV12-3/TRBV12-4,CASSLTTGETEKLFF,TGTGCCAGCAGTTTGACGACAGGGGAGACGGAAAAACTGTTTTTT
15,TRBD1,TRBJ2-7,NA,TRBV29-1,CSVVPRQGPAYEQYF,TGCAGCGTTGTCCCGAGACAGGGGCCAGCCTACGAGCAGTACTTC
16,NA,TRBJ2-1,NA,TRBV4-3,CASSQHVGTLYNEQFF,TGCGCCAGCAGCCAGCACGTCGGGACACTTTACAATGAGCAGTTCTTC
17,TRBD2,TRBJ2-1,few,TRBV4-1,CASSQTAASGGYNEQFF,TGCGCCAGCAGCCAAACTGCGGCTAGCGGGGGGTACAATGAGCAGTTCTTC
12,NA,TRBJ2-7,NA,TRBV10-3,CAIRGDPTAQYF,TGTGCCATCAGAGGGGATCCGACGGCGCAGTACTTC
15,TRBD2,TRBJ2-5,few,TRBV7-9,CASSLEIAGQETQYF,TGTGCCAGCAGCTTAGAAATAGCGGGACAAGAGACCCAGTACTTC
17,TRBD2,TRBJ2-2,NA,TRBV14,CASSQGEGVWNTGELFF,TGTGCCAGCAGCCAAGGGGAGGGAGTCTGGAACACCGGGGAGCTGTTTTTT
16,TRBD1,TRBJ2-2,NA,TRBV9,CASSARDSLNTGELFF,TGTGCCAGCAGCGCCAGGGACAGCCTCAACACCGGGGAGCTGTTTTTT
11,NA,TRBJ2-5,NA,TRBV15,CAARSGETQYF,TGTGCCGCCCGATCGGGCGAGACCCAGTACTTC
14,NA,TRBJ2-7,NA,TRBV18,CASSPGGQAYEQYF,TGTGCCAGCTCACCAGGGGGACAAGCCTACGAGCAGTACTTC
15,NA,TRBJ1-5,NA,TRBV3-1,CASSQTGILHQPQHF,TGTGCCAGCAGCCAAACGGGGATCCTCCATCAGCCCCAGCATTTT
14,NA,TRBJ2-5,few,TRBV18,CASSPTEGQETQYF,TGTGCCAGCTCACCAACAGAAGGTCAAGAGACCCAGTACTTC
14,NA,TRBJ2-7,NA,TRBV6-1,CASSVGSGSYEQYF,TGTGCCAGCAGTGTGGGATCAGGGTCCTACGAGCAGTACTTC